This passage covers 17 T cell receptor beta chains from one sample sequenced in a study of cytomegalovirus exposure and HLA in healthy donors. The repertoire was sequenced with immunoSEQ multiplex PCR; TCRdb's copy has only in-frame clones and lacks some. The data show 95,000 to 150,000 clones, with roughly 93% seen just once and roughly 1.2% held by the top ten. Source material: PBMCs. The origin of the receptors is a woman under 30 in good health and CMV-seronegative.

This clone was recorded once. This sequence joins TRBV30 and TRBJ1-3; D may be TRBD1 (6 bases). Trimming removed 4 bases from V and 9 bases from J, with 13 bases in between. Germline CDR1 and CDR2: GTSNPN and SVGIG (reference sequence). This CDR3 has 12 residues. This chain's CDR3 is CAWNVGGSTIYF. In nucleotides, the CDR3 is TGTGCCTGGAATGTAGGGGGATCCACCATATATTTT.

The chain links TRBV5-6 to TRBJ2-4; 8 nucleotides line up with TRBD2. The V gene end was trimmed by 4 bases and the J gene end by 3 bases; junction bases not matched to a gene: 3. The CDR3 consists of 14 residues. CDR1 and CDR2 (germline): SGHDT, YYEEEE. The CDR3 sequence: CASSAGTSKNIQYF. As DNA, the CDR3 is TGTGCCAGCAGCGCCGGGACTAGCAAAAACATTCAGTACTTC.

The rearrangement joins TRBV28 to TRBJ1-5, with D possibly matching TRBD1 (6 bases). Germline values: CDR1 MDHEN, CDR2 SYDVKM. The CDR3 extends over 15 amino acids. Deletions cut 5 bases from V and 5 bases from J, with 16 bases between. The DNA of the CDR3 is TGTGCCAGCAGTAGTGGTGGGGGCAGCGATCAGCCCCAGCATTTT. Amino acid sequence: CASSSGGGSDQPQHF.

The chain combines TRBV6-6 with TRBJ2-1, with 8 bases fitting TRBD2. In germline, CDR1 is MNHNY, CDR2 SVGAGI (reference sequence). J gave up 3 bases and V 9 bases, and 4 bases lay outside the gene matches. CDR3 length: 13 residues. CDR3 bases: TGTGCCAGTTCCGGGACTAGCTACAATGAGCAGTTCTTC. This encodes CASSGTSYNEQFF.

The chain combines TRBV7-2 with TRBJ1-5; a possible D gene is TRBD1 (6 bases). Germline assignment: CDR1 SGHTA and CDR2 FQGNSA. The CDR3 spans 16 residues. Deletions cut 4 bases from V and 5 bases from J, with 18 bases between. The CDR3 DNA reads as TGTGCCAGCAGCTCCATGGAGGGGGGGGCTCATCAGCCCCAGCATTTT. Protein sequence: CASSSMEGGAHQPQHF.

The genes are TRBV18 and TRBJ1-2; D not certain. Germline V CDR1 and CDR2: KGHSH, LQKENI. The CDR3 sequence is 15 residues long. Trimming took 4 bases from V and 0 from J, leaving 12 bases between them. CDR3 protein: CASSRASATNYGYTF. The CDR3 DNA is TGTGCCAGCTCACGGGCGTCCGCTACTAACTATGGCTACACCTTC. Together with reference TRBV18 and TRBJ1-2, the CDR3 gives the full variable domain: NAGVMQNPRHLVRRRGQEARLRCSPMKGHSHVYWYRQLPEEGLKFMVYLQKENIIDESGMPKERFSAEFPKEGPSILRIQQVVRGDSAAYFCASSRASATNYGYTFGSGTRLTVV.

This clone was found a few times. The V and J genes are TRBV18 and TRBJ2-7; 7 nucleotides line up with TRBD1. Per the germline V gene, CDR1 is KGHSH and CDR2 is LQKENI. The ends lost 3 bases at V and 2 bases at J; junction bases unmatched: 7. This CDR3 contains 15 residues. CDR3 nucleotides: TGTGCCAGCTCACCTAGACAGGGATCCCCCTACGAGCAGTACTTC. It yields the protein CASSPRQGSPYEQYF.

J is TRBJ2-5 and V is TRBV2, with 16 bases fitting TRBD2. The CDR3 runs to 14 residues. J was trimmed by 5 bases and V by 7 bases; bases with no gene match: 1. The germline CDR1 and CDR2 sequences are SNHLY and FYNNEI. The CDR3 sequence is CASTGLAGGETQYF. Here the CDR3 DNA reads TGTGCCAGCACGGGACTAGCGGGGGGGGAGACCCAGTACTTC.

V gene TRBV6-5 combines with J gene TRBJ1-6, with 8 bases fitting TRBD1. This CDR3 comprises 14 residues. The J segment lost 6 bases and the V segment lost 6 bases, leaving 4 bases of the junction unmatched. Germline V gene data show CDR1 as MNHEY and CDR2 as SVGAGI. The CDR3 DNA sequence: TGTGCCAGCAGGACAGGGGTAATTAATTCACCCCTCCACTTT. This sequence encodes CASRTGVINSPLHF.

V is TRBV5-1 and J is TRBJ2-1, with 10 nucleotides matching TRBD2. The CDR3 length is 15 residues. Germline V gene data show CDR1 as SGHRS and CDR2 as YFSETQ. The ends lost 0 bases at V and 6 bases at J; junction bases unmatched: 3. CDR3 sequence (DNA): TGCGCCAGCAGCTTGGTCGCTAGCGGGAGCAATGAGCAGTTCTTC. Its translation is CASSLVASGSNEQFF.

V gene TRBV11-2 combines with J gene TRBJ2-4, with TRBD1 matching 9 bases. V shed 5 bases and J 12 bases; nucleotides not matched to a gene: 5. The CDR3 loop spans 12 amino acids. Germline V gives CDR1 SGHAT, CDR2 FQNNGV. The CDR3 loop is CASSRDRAPQYF. Here the CDR3 DNA reads TGTGCCAGCAGCCGGGACAGGGCGCCTCAGTACTTC.

This clone has more than one count but fewer than ten. The chain employs TRBV11-2 and TRBJ2-5; 8 bases are shared with TRBD2. The CDR3 is 13 amino acids. CDR1 and CDR2 (germline): SGHAT, FQNNGV. V trimming: 5 bases; J trimming: 5 bases; junction bases outside the gene matches: 4. CDR3 coding DNA: TGTGCCAGCAGCCGGGGGGGAGGGGAGACCCAGTACTTC. This gives the protein CASSRGGGETQYF.

The rearrangement uses TRBV10-2 and TRBJ2-7; 9 bases are a match to TRBD1. V gave up 6 bases and J gave up 2 bases; unmatched junction bases: 2. Looked up from germline, CDR1 is WSHSY and CDR2 is SAAADI. The CDR3 has 13 residues. The CDR3 here is CASRGQGPYEQYF. The CDR3 DNA follows: TGCGCCAGCAGAGGACAGGGGCCCTACGAGCAGTACTTC.

The chain links TRBV6-1 to TRBJ1-1; TRBD1 is a possible D gene (5 bases). Germline V gene sequence: CDR1 MNHNS, CDR2 SASEGT. This CDR3 is built from 14 residues. V was clipped by 11 bases and J by 5 bases, with 21 bases between them. CDR3 sequence: CAVTQMVGGTEAFF. CDR3 sequence (DNA): TGTGCCGTCACCCAAATGGTGGGGGGGACTGAAGCTTTCTTT.

This clone was seen a few times. The genes are TRBV6-5 and TRBJ2-3, with D possibly being TRBD1 (6 bases). This CDR3 is 12 amino acids long. Germline V lookup: CDR1 MNHEY, CDR2 SVGAGI. V dropped 6 bases and J dropped 7 bases, with 11 bases sitting between them. The CDR3 loop reads CASRQGTNTQYF. CDR3 sequence (DNA): TGTGCCAGCAGGCAGGGGACAAATACGCAGTATTTT.

The chain recombines TRBV28 with TRBJ1-6, with no clear D. Trimming shortened V by 6 bases and J by 5 bases, and 14 bases separated the two germline ends. The CDR3 has 15 amino acids. Looked up from germline, CDR1 is MDHEN and CDR2 is SYDVKM. The CDR3 sequence: CASSPGYRDNSPLHF. The CDR3 nucleotides are TGTGCCAGCAGCCCCGGGTACCGCGATAATTCACCCCTCCACTTT.

The J gene is TRBJ2-6, the V gene TRBV27; 10 nucleotides agree with TRBD1. The CDR3 covers 15 residues. Trimming cost V 6 bases and J 7 bases; bases outside gene matches: 6. In germline, CDR1 is MNHEY, CDR2 SMNVEV (reference sequence). The CDR3, as DNA: TGTGCCAGCAGGCCAGGACAGGGGGAAGCCAACGTCCTGACTTTC. Its protein product is CASRPGQGEANVLTF.